The 17 T cell receptor beta chains presented below share a single source sample, sequenced in a study of T cells after posttransplantation cyclophosphamide. The data were produced by immunoSEQ multiplex PCR, yet TCRdb's version contains in-frame clones alone and is incomplete. The sample contains a few thousand clones, roughly 94% of which appear only once. The source material was naive CD4+ T cells sorted from PBMCs. The receptors derive from a man aged 45-65 years.

The chain joins TRBV7-9 to TRBJ2-2; D unresolved. Deletions cut 5 bases from V and 5 bases from J, with 3 bases between. The CDR3 is 11 amino acids. Germline CDR1 SEHNR, CDR2 FQNEAQ (reference sequence). The CDR3: CASSPTGELFF. The CDR3 bases are TGTGCCAGCAGCCCTACCGGGGAGCTGTTTTTT.

The V and J genes are TRBV9 and TRBJ1-1; 10 nucleotides agree with TRBD1. Germline V gene sequence: CDR1 SGDLS, CDR2 YYNGEE. The CDR3 is made up of 14 amino acids. V gave up 4 bases and J gave up 3 bases; unmatched junction bases: 3. The CDR3 bases are TGTGCCAGCAGCCAGGGACAGGGGTACACTGAAGCTTTCTTT. Residues: CASSQGQGYTEAFF.

The chain has TRBV5-1 and TRBJ2-5; D perhaps matches TRBD1 (6 bases). Germline lookup yields CDR1 SGHRS and CDR2 YFSETQ. Trimming removed 4 bases from V and 0 bases from J, with 13 bases in between. The CDR3 length is 15 residues. CDR3 amino acids: CASSTGHRYQETQYF. Written as DNA, the CDR3 is TGCGCCAGCAGCACGGGACATCGGTACCAAGAGACCCAGTACTTC.

Points on this clone: Sequence at one end of the junction differs from germline and may be a read error. The chain is built from TRBV9 and TRBJ2-1; 7 bases line up with TRBD2. The CDR3 consists of 15 residues. Germline V gene sequence: CDR1 SGDLS, CDR2 YYNGEE. CDR3 in DNA: TGTGCCAGCGGCGTAGGAGGAGCGGGAAACAATGAGCAGTTCTTC. It specifies CASGVGGAGNNEQFF.

The chain combines TRBV7-9 with TRBJ2-5, with a possible D match to TRBD2 (5 bases). Deletions cut 5 bases from V and 3 bases from J, with 16 bases between. Germline CDR1 reads SEHNR; CDR2 reads FQNEAQ (reference sequence). The CDR3 length is 15 residues. CDR3 nucleotide sequence: TGTGCCAGCAGCGACTCCCGGGGTAGGAAAGAGACCCAGTACTTC. The encoded protein is CASSDSRGRKETQYF.

CDR3 sequence (DNA): TGTGCCAGCAGCCGGGTGGGAGGGGCACACACAGATACGCAGTATTTT. This gives the protein CASSRVGGAHTDTQYF. The chain couples TRBV7-2 to TRBJ2-3, with 7 positions matching TRBD2. Germline-derived CDR1 and CDR2 are SGHTA and FQGNSA. V trimming: 5 bases; J trimming: 2 bases; junction bases outside the gene matches: 10. The CDR3 is made up of 16 amino acids.

The rearrangement joins TRBV6-5 to TRBJ2-7; 8 positions agree with TRBD1. J lost 3 bases, V lost 9 bases, and 7 bases had no gene match. This CDR3 has 13 residues. Germline loops: CDR1 MNHEY, CDR2 SVGAGI. In DNA, the CDR3 is TGTGCCAGTCTGGACAGGGCCCGCTACGAGCAGTACTTC. Its protein product is CASLDRARYEQYF.

The chain employs TRBV19 and TRBJ1-1, with D perhaps matching TRBD1 (5 bases). The CDR3 sequence is 15 residues long. Trimming left V 3 bases short and J 0 bases short, with 11 bases between. Germline CDR1 and CDR2: LNHDA and SQIVND (reference sequence). CDR3 in DNA: TGTGCCAGTAGTATGCAAGGGGCTGTGAACACTGAAGCTTTCTTT. It codes for CASSMQGAVNTEAFF.

This chain joins TRBV7-3 and TRBJ2-3; the D is unclear. Germline V lookup: CDR1 SGHTA, CDR2 FQGTGA. Trimming left V 4 bases short and J 2 bases short, with 7 bases between. This CDR3 has 13 residues. The CDR3 coding sequence is TGTGCCAGCAGCTCCCTGGCCACAGATACGCAGTATTTT. This gives the protein CASSSLATDTQYF.

V is TRBV6-1 and J is TRBJ1-5, with D maybe TRBD1 (6 bases). V lost 8 bases and J 3 bases, leaving 11 bases between the germline ends. Germline V gives CDR1 MNHNS, CDR2 SASEGT. The CDR3 totals 13 residues. The CDR3: CASEDRLNQPQHF. The CDR3 nucleotides are TGTGCCAGCGAGGACAGACTCAATCAGCCCCAGCATTTT.

The chain links TRBV2 to TRBJ1-5; 7 bases are shared with TRBD1. V shed 5 bases, J shed 5 bases, and the junction held 9 bases outside the gene matches. CDR3 length: 15 residues. From germline, CDR1 is SNHLY and CDR2 FYNNEI. CDR3 DNA sequence: TGTGCCAGCAGTAAAGACAGGGAACGGCATCAGCCCCAGCATTTT. Encoded protein: CASSKDRERHQPQHF.

The chain carries TRBV7-9 and TRBJ2-1; D unresolved. V dropped 1 base and J dropped 10 bases, with 11 bases sitting between them. The CDR3 contains 13 residues. Germline CDR1 reads SEHNR; CDR2 reads FQNEAQ (reference sequence). CDR3 region: CASSLESGGEQFF. The CDR3 DNA is TGTGCCAGCAGCTTAGAATCAGGTGGCGAGCAGTTCTTC.

The chain uses TRBV5-1 and TRBJ2-7, with 7 bases identical to TRBD2. This CDR3 spans 13 amino acids. Germline V lookup: CDR1 SGHRS, CDR2 YFSETQ. Trimming took 2 bases from V and 3 from J; bases not matched to a gene: 2. CDR3 in amino acids: CASSFQRDYEQYF. As DNA, the CDR3 is TGCGCCAGCAGCTTTCAGCGGGACTACGAGCAGTACTTC.

This chain joins TRBV9 and TRBJ2-7, with 8 bases fitting TRBD2. The CDR3 runs 14 residues. CDR1 and CDR2 (germline): SGDLS, YYNGEE. The V gene end was trimmed by 4 bases and the J gene end by 2 bases; junction bases not matched to a gene: 5. The CDR3 sequence is CASSSGTSTYEQYF. CDR3 nucleotides: TGTGCCAGCAGCTCGGGGACTAGTACCTACGAGCAGTACTTC.

The chain carries TRBV25-1 and TRBJ2-5; 9 positions agree with TRBD2. CDR1 MGHDK and CDR2 SYGVNS come from the germline V gene. Trimming removed 5 bases from V and 0 bases from J; junction bases left unmatched: 4. The CDR3 consists of 15 residues. DNA of the CDR3: TGTGCCAGCAGTCTTCTAGCGGGGAACCAAGAGACCCAGTACTTC. Protein sequence: CASSLLAGNQETQYF. Full variable domain (rest looked up from reference TRBV25-1 and TRBJ2-5): EADIYQTPRYLVIGTGKKITLECSQTMGHDKMYWYQQDPGMELHLIHYSYGVNSTEKGDLSSESTVSRIRTEHFPLTLESARPSHTSQYLCASSLLAGNQETQYFGPGTRLLVL.

Regarding this clone: One end of the junction fails to match germline, which may point to a read error. As DNA, the CDR3 is TGTGCCAGCACCCAGCGGGGAGCCCCCCGCAACTTC. Its protein is CASTQRGAPRNF. The rearrangement uses TRBV14 and TRBJ2-7, with TRBD2 matching over 7 bases. Looked up from germline, CDR1 is SGHDN and CDR2 is FVKESK. The CDR3 has 12 residues.

The V gene is TRBV6-5, the J gene TRBJ1-1; D is undetermined. CDR1 is MNHEY and CDR2 is SVGAGI in the germline V gene. The CDR3 spans 14 residues. The V and J ends lost 2 bases and 2 bases respectively, with 9 bases between them. This CDR3 is CASSYPGTNTEAFF. The DNA of the CDR3 is TGTGCCAGCAGTTACCCAGGTACTAACACTGAAGCTTTCTTT.